This is a list of T cell receptor beta chains from one sample in a study of T cells after yellow fever vaccination. One entry per CDR3 protein, called by TCRdb with MiXCR from the 5' RACE reads. The sample yields 99,000 or so distinct CDR3 sequences, around 5.5% seen once. Sequencing used CD8+ T cells sorted from PBMCs, obtained 10 days after the yellow fever booster vaccination. Receptor source: a man aged 18-30 years who received the YFV17D yellow fever vaccine. CDR3s include the opening cysteine and the closing phenylalanine or tryptophan. A D gene is named only where the DNA matches it firmly. Only some rows state a clone size, as once, few, many or a class for expanded clones.

TRBJ2-7 few TRBD1 TRBV7-8 TGTGCCAGCAGCCTACGGGTTCAGGGGGTCCTCGAGCAGTACTTC CASSLRVQGVLEQYF
TRBJ1-1 - TRBD1 TRBV2 TGTGCCAGCAGCCAGGGGGTCGGCACTGAAGCTTTCTTT CASSQGVGTEAFF
TRBJ2-1 few TRBD1 TRBV10-2 TGCGCCAGCAGTGCGGACAGGGTCAATGAGCAGTTCTTC CASSADRVNEQFF
TRBJ2-3 - - TRBV4-1 TGCGCCAGCAGCAAGCTAGACAGATTAACAGATACGCAGTATTTT CASSKLDRLTDTQYF
TRBJ1-1 few - TRBV12-3/TRBV12-4 TGTGCCAGCAGTTCACCCGAAAACACTGAAGCTTTCTTT CASSSPENTEAFF
TRBJ2-3 - TRBD2 TRBV12-3/TRBV12-4 TGTGCCAGCAGCCCCCCTAGGGGAAGCGGGGAAACAGATACGCAGTATTTT CASSPPRGSGETDTQYF
TRBJ2-1 few - TRBV6-5 TGTGCCAGCAGGCCGGAGGGGGGCTCCTACAATGAGCAGTTCTTC CASRPEGGSYNEQFF
TRBJ2-7 many - TRBV28 TGTGCCAGCAGTTCAATCAGCTCCTACGAGCAGTACTTC CASSSISSYEQYF
TRBJ1-4 - - TRBV7-2 TGTGCCAGCAGCCCTGGGCCTAATGAAAAACTGTTTTTT CASSPGPNEKLFF
TRBJ1-4 few - TRBV7-9 TGTGCCAGCAGCTTAGCGCTAACGCTTAATGAAAAACTGTTTTTT CASSLALTLNEKLFF
TRBJ2-7 few TRBD2 TRBV7-9 TGTGCCAGCAGCTTAGGGTTCGGTAGAACTAGCGGGACTGCCCTCTACGAGCAGTACTTC CASSLGFGRTSGTALYEQYF
TRBJ2-7 many TRBD1 TRBV29-1 TGCAGCGTAAAGGGACAGGGGTTTTACGAGCAGTACTTC CSVKGQGFYEQYF
TRBJ2-1 many TRBD1 TRBV6-5 TGTGCCAGCCGACAGGGCCTAAAGAGGAATGAGCAGTTCTTC CASRQGLKRNEQFF
TRBJ1-1 few - TRBV7-9 TGTGCCAGCAGCTCCCCCAACACTGAAGCTTTCTTT CASSSPNTEAFF
TRBJ1-6 - - TRBV7-2 TGTGCCAGCAGCTTAGTTCGGGGAAGCTCCTATAATTCACCCCTCCACTTT CASSLVRGSSYNSPLHF
TRBJ2-2 few - TRBV21-1 TGTGCCAGCAGCATTGGACTAGCGGGCACCGGGGAGCTGTTTTTT CASSIGLAGTGELFF
TRBJ2-3 - TRBD2 TRBV13 TGTGCCAGCACTCGAGTAGCGGGGGCCAGCACAGATACGCAGTATTTT CASTRVAGASTDTQYF
TRBJ1-5 - - TRBV13 TGTGCCAGCAGCTTAGGAGGTTATCAGCCCCAGCATTTT CASSLGGYQPQHF
TRBJ2-5 few TRBD2 TRBV7-9 TGTGCCAGCAGCGAAACTAGCGGGGAATGGATGAAGACCCAGTACTTC CASSETSGEWMKTQYF
TRBJ2-2 few - TRBV25-1 TGTGCCAGCACCCCAGAGACCGAAAACACCGGGGAGCTGTTTTTT CASTPETENTGELFF
TRBJ2-1 few TRBD1 TRBV20-1 TGCAGTGCTGATAAGGGACAGGGAATTGGTCATGAGCAGTTCTTC CSADKGQGIGHEQFF
TRBJ2-1 many - TRBV29-1 TGCAGCGTTGTGGAGGGTGAGCAGTTCTTC CSVVEGEQFF
TRBJ2-7 many TRBD1 TRBV5-6 TGTGCCAGCAGCCCCGAACATATTGGGACAGGGATTGAGGCCTACGAGCAGTACTTC CASSPEHIGTGIEAYEQYF
TRBJ2-1 many TRBD2 TRBV6-2/TRBV6-3 TGTGCCAGCAGTTACTCGGGGGAGCTAGCGGGGTACAATGAGCAGTTCTTC CASSYSGELAGYNEQFF
TRBJ2-5 many - TRBV15 TGTGCCACCAGCAGGGATGGGGGGCAAGAGACCCAGTACTTC CATSRDGGQETQYF
TRBJ2-7 many TRBD2 TRBV7-8 TGTGCCAGCAGCTACTGGGGGCTAGCGGGGTTATCCGAGCAGTACTTC CASSYWGLAGLSEQYF
TRBJ2-5 many - TRBV4-3 TGCGCCAGCAGCCAAGAGGCCTACCGACGAGAGACCCAGTACTTC CASSQEAYRRETQYF
TRBJ1-2 few - TRBV9 TGTGCCAGCAGCGTATGGACGGGGGCTGGCTACACCTTC CASSVWTGAGYTF
TRBJ1-2 - - TRBV4-2 TGTGCCAGCAGCCAAGATAAGGTCTATGGCTACACCTTC CASSQDKVYGYTF
TRBJ2-4 few TRBD2 TRBV7-9 TGTGCCAGCAGCACTCAGACTAGCGGGGGGAACATTCAGTACTTC CASSTQTSGGNIQYF
TRBJ1-3 - TRBD1 TRBV4-3 TGCGCCAGCAGCCCTGGGACAGGGGTTGGAAACACCATATATTTT CASSPGTGVGNTIYF
TRBJ2-2 - - TRBV6-6 TGTGCCAGCACCCGACGAATCAGGGGAGCCACCGGGGAGCTGTTTTTT CASTRRIRGATGELFF
TRBJ2-3 few - TRBV11-1 TGTGCCAGCAGCCCGCAGGGGCTCAGCACAGATACGCAGTATTTT CASSPQGLSTDTQYF
TRBJ2-1 - - TRBV4-3 TGCGCCAGCAGCCAAGATAGAGGGCAGGGGTTTAGCAATGAGCAGTTCTTC CASSQDRGQGFSNEQFF
TRBJ2-7 - - TRBV27 TGTGCCAGCAGTTTAATGCCCACCCGGCGGAACGAGCAGTACTTC CASSLMPTRRNEQYF
TRBJ2-1 few TRBD2 TRBV6-2/TRBV6-3 TGTGCCAGCAGCGGGTGGGGGGGTATCCATGAGCAGTTCTTC CASSGWGGIHEQFF
TRBJ1-1 many - TRBV4-1 TGCGCCAGCAGCCAAGCCGCCCCTGGTCGACCTAACACTGAAGCTTTCTTT CASSQAAPGRPNTEAFF
TRBJ2-3 - - TRBV7-6 TGTGCCAGCAGCTATTTGTCAGATACGCAGTATTTT CASSYLSDTQYF
TRBJ2-1 many TRBD2 TRBV19 TGTGCCAGTAGTTCGCGGGGGGGCCATGATGAGCAGTTCTTC CASSSRGGHDEQFF
TRBJ2-1 few TRBD1 TRBV5-1 TGCGCCAGCAGTTTACCGGGACAGGAGAAGCACAATGAGCAGTTCTTC CASSLPGQEKHNEQFF
TRBJ2-7 few - TRBV30 TGTGCCTGGGCCCCGTACTCCACAGTCTACGAGCAGTACTTC CAWAPYSTVYEQYF
TRBJ2-5 few TRBD2 TRBV4-1 TGCGCCAGCAGCCCGGGTGGCGGGGGATCAGAGACCCAGTACTTC CASSPGGGGSETQYF
TRBJ2-1 - - TRBV10-3 TGTGCCATCAGCGACATGGGAGAGCAGTTCTTC CAISDMGEQFF
TRBJ2-1 - - TRBV29-1 TGCAGCTGTCAGGGATTAAGCAATGAGCAGTTCTTC CSCQGLSNEQFF
TRBJ1-2 few - TRBV27 TGTGCCAGCAGTTTCGCAGGGCCTGTACCGGATGGCTACACCTTC CASSFAGPVPDGYTF
TRBJ2-4 few - TRBV6-6 TGTGCCAGCAGTTACTCGGCAGGGCTAGCCAAAAACATTCAGTACTTC CASSYSAGLAKNIQYF
TRBJ2-3 few - TRBV24-1 TGTGCCACCAGTGATTGGGGGGACACAGATACGCAGTATTTT CATSDWGDTDTQYF
TRBJ2-1 many TRBD2 TRBV3-1 TGTGCCAGCAGACTCGGGACTACACACAATGAGCAGTTCTTC CASRLGTTHNEQFF